Listed below are T cell receptor beta chains from one sample, sequenced in a study of T cell changes during pregnancy in multiple sclerosis. The method was immunoSEQ multiplex PCR; TCRdb's version includes in-frame clones alone and lacks a portion of them. The sample includes 34,000 or so clones, under 90% seen only once; the top ten take around 4.1%. Source: CD8+ T cells from peripheral blood mononuclear cells, taken after pregnancy. These receptors all come from a female donor with multiple sclerosis, enrolled in a pregnancy study. Each CDR3 is given with its conserved first and last residue. Each record gives: J gene, V gene, CDR3 protein.

J: TRBJ1-2; V: TRBV29-1; CDR3: CSVGDRGRPANYGYTF
J: TRBJ1-2; V: TRBV19; CDR3: CAGRDREDPYGYTF
J: TRBJ2-7; V: TRBV6-5; CDR3: CASVPRTGGLPQYF
J: TRBJ2-3; V: TRBV6-4; CDR3: CASSERASTDTQYF
J: TRBJ2-3; V: TRBV27; CDR3: CASSSGTAHTDTQYF
J: TRBJ1-4; V: TRBV12-5; CDR3: CASVGRDRGGEKLFF
J: TRBJ1-2; V: TRBV18; CDR3: CASSARDRADYGYTF
J: TRBJ2-7; V: TRBV6-5; CDR3: CASSSKEASYEQYF
J: TRBJ1-6; V: TRBV11-2; CDR3: CASSGGGTGFTPLHF
J: TRBJ1-4; V: TRBV11-2; CDR3: CASSPLGGKVEKLFF
J: TRBJ1-5; V: TRBV30; CDR3: CAWSVRGIDQPQHF
J: TRBJ1-1; V: TRBV4-3; CDR3: CASSQADRRTLNTEAFF
J: TRBJ1-2; V: TRBV6-5; CDR3: CASSYGDRGYGYTF
J: TRBJ1-2; V: TRBV7-9; CDR3: CASSPGGGGGYTF
J: TRBJ2-2; V: TRBV5-6; CDR3: CASGLQGELFF
J: TRBJ2-7; V: TRBV2; CDR3: CASSEYRLGYEQYF
J: TRBJ1-2; V: TRBV21-1; CDR3: CASSKELAEFYGYTF
J: TRBJ1-2; V: TRBV30; CDR3: CAWSGPGQGRYGYTF
J: TRBJ2-7; V: TRBV7-7; CDR3: CASSSGTGAYEQYF
J: TRBJ2-1; V: TRBV7-8; CDR3: CASSLRGLALDYDNEQFF
J: TRBJ2-2; V: TRBV5-1; CDR3: CASSPDRGPSGELFF
J: TRBJ2-1; V: TRBV6-5; CDR3: CASSYPGLGNEQFF